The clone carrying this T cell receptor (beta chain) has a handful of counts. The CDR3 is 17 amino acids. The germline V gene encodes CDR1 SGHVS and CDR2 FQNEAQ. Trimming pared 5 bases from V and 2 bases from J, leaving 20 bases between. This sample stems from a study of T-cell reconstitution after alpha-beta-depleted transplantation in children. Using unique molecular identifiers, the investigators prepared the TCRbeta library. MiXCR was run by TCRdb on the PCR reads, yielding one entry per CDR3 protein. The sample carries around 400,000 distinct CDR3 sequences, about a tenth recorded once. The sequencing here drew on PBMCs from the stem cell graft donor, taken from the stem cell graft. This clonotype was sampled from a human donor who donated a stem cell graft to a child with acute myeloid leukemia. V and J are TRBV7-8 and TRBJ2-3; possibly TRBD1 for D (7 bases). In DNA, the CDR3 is TGTGCCAGCAGCCCCGCCCCCGCAGGGGGACTCACAGATACGCAGTATTTT. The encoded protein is CASSPAPAGGLTDTQYF.